A selection of T cell receptor beta chains follows, all from one sample in a study of T cells in Graves' hyperthyroidism and ophthalmopathy. TCRdb passed the multiplex PCR reads through MiXCR, listing each CDR3 protein once. The repertoire consists of fewer than 700,000 distinct CDR3 sequences, with 15% to 20% occurring once and the leading ten covering 15% to 20%. The material sequenced was blood. Receptors were obtained from a woman between 18 and 30 years old with Graves' ophthalmopathy. CDR3s include the opening cysteine and the closing phenylalanine or tryptophan. The D gene is left open where the match is weak. Not all rows give a size; the values are once, few, many and, for expanded clones, a class.

j_call v_call clone_size d_call cdr3_nt cdr3_aa
TRBJ2-3 TRBV6-1 many TRBD2 TGTGCCAGCAGTGAACGAAGCGGGGGCCACCCGGGCCATTTTCTTTACACAGATACGCAGTATTTT CASSERSGGHPGHFLYTDTQYF
TRBJ2-1 TRBV6-5 - - TGTGCCAGCAGTTACATGGGGGTTGCGAATGAGCAGTTCTTC CASSYMGVANEQFF
TRBJ2-4 TRBV29-1 - - TGCAGCGTTGGGGACGCTCGGAACATTCAGTACTTC CSVGDARNIQYF
TRBJ1-5 TRBV28 - - TGTGCCAGCGGTTTTGGTGGGCTTTTTAGCAATCAGCCCCAGCATTTT CASGFGGLFSNQPQHF
TRBJ2-2 TRBV20-1 - TRBD1 TGCAGTGCTAGCGCCAGGGGGCTGGGCACCGGGGAGCTGTTTTTT CSASARGLGTGELFF
TRBJ1-1 TRBV30 - - TGTGCCGCCGTCCCGGGTGGGGGAACTGAAGCTTTCTTT CAAVPGGGTEAFF
TRBJ2-1 TRBV7-3 - - TGTGCCAGCAGCTTAACTAGCGGAAGGAGAGCCTACAATGAGCAGTTCTTC CASSLTSGRRAYNEQFF
TRBJ2-1 TRBV29-1 few - TGCAGCGTTGAATCCCCAACGGAAAGCTCCTACAATGAGCAGTTCTTC CSVESPTESSYNEQFF
TRBJ2-7 TRBV27 once - TGTGCCAGCAGTTCCTTGGGAACTCTCGAGCAGTACTTC CASSSLGTLEQYF
TRBJ2-2 TRBV7-6 many TRBD1 TGTGCCAGCAGCTTAGGTCCAGGGGGCACCGGGGAGCTGTTTTTT CASSLGPGGTGELFF
TRBJ2-1 TRBV19 - - TGTGCCAGTAGTCCAATTGGCAGAAGGGGGGAGCAGTTCTTC CASSPIGRRGEQFF
TRBJ1-5 TRBV20-1 once - TGCAGTGCTAGAGATCGGCGTGGGGGGGGAGTGCCCCAGCATTTT CSARDRRGGGVPQHF
TRBJ1-2 TRBV15 - - TGTGCCACCAGCCGAGGCGGGACGGAGAATCGCTACACCTTC CATSRGGTENRYTF
TRBJ1-4 TRBV6-1 few TRBD1 TGTACCAGCAGTCAGGGGGACAGGGGAAGAAAACTGTTTTTT CTSSQGDRGRKLFF
TRBJ2-5 TRBV10-1 few - TGCGCCAGCAGTGGATCGGACAGAAAGCAAGAGACCCAGTACTTC CASSGSDRKQETQYF
TRBJ2-3 TRBV12-3/TRBV12-4 many - TGTGCCAGCAGTCGCTATCGTGCAGTCACAGATACGCAGTATTTT CASSRYRAVTDTQYF
TRBJ1-1 TRBV5-1 - - TGCGCCAGCAGCTTGACGCTGGAGGGCGGAATTGAAGCTTTCTTT CASSLTLEGGIEAFF
TRBJ1-2 TRBV7-2 few - TGTGCCAGCAGCTTAGGAGGGCGCGCCTATGGCTACACCTTC CASSLGGRAYGYTF
TRBJ2-7 TRBV28 many - TGTGCCAGCAGCGATCGGGACAACTCCTACGAGCAGTACTTC CASSDRDNSYEQYF
TRBJ2-1 TRBV5-1 - TRBD2 TGCGCCAGCAGCTCGGGGACTAGTCGAAGGGACAATGAGCAGTTCTTC CASSSGTSRRDNEQFF
TRBJ2-3 TRBV6-2/TRBV6-3 many TRBD2 TGTGCCAGCACCGCCACCGGGACTAGTGCAACAGATACGCAGTATTTT CASTATGTSATDTQYF